A single sample is the source of the 26 T cell receptor beta chains below, sequenced in a study of vaccination and CD4 T cells after COVID-19. Which antigens these TCRs recognize remains unknown. The Oncomine TCR Beta short-read assay was what sequenced the DNA obtained from cultured CD4+ T cells. MiXCR, applied by TCRdb to the PCR reads, yields one record per CDR3 protein. Here the sample spans approximately 7,000 distinct CDR3 sequences, approximately 33% being singletons. The treatment here: approximately 11-day PBMC culture with coronavirus spike peptide pools or control peptides (ViraFEST assay). CD4+ T-cell collection from the unexposed donor predated the COVID-19 pandemic (2011-2018). Sequenced material: CD4+ T cells from blood, cultured in vitro. The receptors originated from a human donor in good health.

The chain couples TRBV19 to TRBJ2-3; no clear D gene. V was trimmed by 7 bases and J by 8 bases, leaving 10 bases between them. The CDR3 is 11 residues long. Germline CDR1 reads LNHDA; CDR2 reads SQIVND (reference sequence). The CDR3 DNA reads as TGTGCCAGTACAGTCGGCGGTACGCAGTATTTT. It specifies CASTVGGTQYF.

This chain connects TRBV11-2 to TRBJ2-7; D could derive from TRBD1 or TRBD2 (6 bases each). Trimming removed 1 base at V and 2 bases at J, with 12 bases between. The CDR3 has 15 residues. CDR1 and CDR2 (germline): SGHAT, FQNNGV. The CDR3 here is CASSLGNGGPYEQYF. DNA for the CDR3: TGTGCCAGCAGCTTAGGAAACGGGGGCCCCTACGAGCAGTACTTC.

This clonotype showed up just a few times. This chain uses TRBV27 with TRBJ2-2, with D perhaps TRBD2 (6 bases). CDR1 and CDR2 (germline): MNHEY, SMNVEV (reference sequence). V dropped 3 bases and J dropped 7 bases, with 15 bases sitting between them. This CDR3 is 15 amino acids long. CDR3 sequence (DNA): TGTGCCAGCAGTTTCTCACGGAGGGCTGACGGGGAGCTGTTTTTT. Residues: CASSFSRRADGELFF.

The V call is TRBV4-3, the J call TRBJ2-5; 8 nucleotides align to TRBD1. V shed 4 bases and J 5 bases; nucleotides not matched to a gene: 6. CDR3 length equals 14 residues. Per the germline V gene, CDR1 is LGHNA and CDR2 is YSLEER. The CDR3 protein is CASSPGQGWETQYF. The CDR3 bases are TGCGCCAGCAGCCCTGGACAGGGATGGGAGACCCAGTACTTC.

The chain employs TRBV7-9 and TRBJ1-4, with TRBD1 matching over 7 bases. This CDR3 region has 15 residues. Germline V lookup: CDR1 SEHNR, CDR2 FQNEAQ (reference sequence). With V trimmed by 0 bases and J by 8 bases, 6 bases remained unmatched. CDR3 nucleotides: TGTGCCAGCAGCTTAGCCTCACAGGGGAGGGAAAAACTGTTTTTT. As protein: CASSLASQGREKLFF. The whole variable domain, filled in from reference TRBV7-9 and TRBJ1-4, reads DTGVSQNPRHKITKRGQNVTFRCDPISEHNRLYWYRQTLGQGPEFLTYFQNEAQLEKSRLLSDRFSAERPKGSFSTLEIQRTEQGDSAMYLCASSLASQGREKLFFGSGTQLSVL.

This chain uses TRBV6-1 with TRBJ1-4, with no clear D. The CDR3 totals 14 residues. Per germline, CDR1 MNHNS and CDR2 SASEGT. Trimming removed 2 bases from V and 6 bases from J, with 10 bases in between. This CDR3 reads CASSEWERDEKLFF. The DNA for the CDR3 is TGTGCCAGCAGTGAATGGGAACGAGATGAAAAACTGTTTTTT.

This clonotype has more than one count but fewer than ten. V is TRBV7-2 and J is TRBJ2-3; D is uncertain. The CDR3 is 11 residues long. Trimming stripped 4 bases from V and 5 bases from J, with 4 bases between. Germline CDR1 reads SGHTA; CDR2 reads FQGNSA. In DNA, the CDR3 is TGTGCCAGCAGCTACGTAGATACGCAGTATTTT. Its protein is CASSYVDTQYF.

The rearrangement links TRBV6-5 to TRBJ1-1; D call uncertain. This CDR3 has 15 amino acids. Between the trimmed V and J ends, which lost 3 bases and 2 bases, there was a span of 13 bases. Germline V gene sequence: CDR1 MNHEY, CDR2 SVGAGI. CDR3 sequence: CASSYRFDTNTEAFF. DNA of the CDR3: TGTGCCAGCAGTTATAGGTTTGACACTAACACTGAAGCTTTCTTT.

The V call is TRBV29-1, the J call TRBJ2-7; 14 bases map to TRBD2. The CDR3 covers 14 residues. Germline CDR1 is SQVTM and CDR2 is ANQGSEA. V lost 6 bases to trimming and J lost 2 bases; unmatched junction nucleotides: 3. CDR3 DNA sequence: TGCAGCGTGAGGACTAGCGGGGGGCCCTACGAGCAGTACTTC. It specifies CSVRTSGGPYEQYF.

The rearrangement joins TRBV20-1 to TRBJ2-3; D ambiguous. Trimming took off 3 bases at V and 5 bases at J, with 9 bases between the two ends. The CDR3 has 12 amino acids. Germline values: CDR1 DFQATT, CDR2 SNEGSKA (reference sequence). Here the CDR3 reads CSASPVIDTQYF. DNA of the CDR3: TGCAGTGCTAGCCCCGTGATAGATACGCAGTATTTT.

There are a few counts of this clonotype. V gene TRBV28 combines with J gene TRBJ1-2; 9 bases line up with TRBD1. The CDR3 runs 11 residues. Per the germline V gene, CDR1 is MDHEN and CDR2 is SYDVKM. V shed 11 bases and J 8 bases; nucleotides not matched to a gene: 6. In nucleotides, the CDR3 is TGTGCCTCCGGGACAGGGCACGGCTACACCTTC. Its protein product is CASGTGHGYTF.

The V gene is TRBV6-1, the J gene TRBJ1-2; 8 bases agree with TRBD1. V shed 6 bases, J shed 8 bases, and the junction held 8 bases outside the gene matches. Germline V gene sequence: CDR1 MNHNS, CDR2 SASEGT. This CDR3 has 13 residues. Here the CDR3 reads CASSRQGARGYTF. The DNA for the CDR3 is TGTGCCAGCAGCCGCCAGGGGGCGCGAGGCTACACCTTC.

This chain links TRBV7-8 with TRBJ1-1; TRBD1 matches at 7 bases. This CDR3 is 15 amino acids long. The ends lost 5 bases at V and 0 bases at J; junction bases unmatched: 6. Germline CDR1 and CDR2: SGHVS and FQNEAQ. The CDR3 DNA follows: TGTGCCAGCAGCCGTCCGGGACAGTTGAACACTGAAGCTTTCTTT. This translates into CASSRPGQLNTEAFF.

Concerning this clonotype: It is unclear where the CDR3 begins or ends on the DNA, so no DNA is shown, and the CDR3 is as TCRdb lists it. This rearrangement joins TRBV6-1 to TRBJ2-3; the table assigns TRBD1, which was not confirmed against the DNA. Germline V gives CDR1 MNHNS, CDR2 SASEGT. The CDR3 length equals 24 residues, ends included. CDR3 sequence reads: CASTNQTSMYLCASRKQVSDTQYF.

The chain links TRBV6-1 to TRBJ2-3, with TRBD2 identical over 8 bases. V lost 0 bases and J lost 3; bases outside the gene matches: 2. There are 15 residues in the CDR3. CDR1 is MNHNS and CDR2 is SASEGT in the germline V gene. CDR3 DNA sequence: TGTGCCAGCAGTGAAGCAAGCGGGAGTACAGATACGCAGTATTTT. Amino acid sequence: CASSEASGSTDTQYF.

The chain uses TRBV7-9 and TRBJ1-2; D is perhaps TRBD1 (6 bases). The V gene's germline CDR1 is SEHNR and CDR2 FQNEAQ (reference sequence). The CDR3 length is 13 residues. The ends were cut back, 3 bases at V and 6 bases at J, with 11 bases in the middle. The CDR3 sequence: CASSFPGGNGYTF. The CDR3, as DNA: TGTGCCAGCAGCTTTCCGGGGGGCAATGGCTACACCTTC. Full variable domain (outside the CDR3, taken from reference TRBV7-9 and TRBJ1-2): DTGVSQNPRHKITKRGQNVTFRCDPISEHNRLYWYRQTLGQGPEFLTYFQNEAQLEKSRLLSDRFSAERPKGSFSTLEIQRTEQGDSAMYLCASSFPGGNGYTFGSGTRLTVV.

This clonotype was observed a few times. V usage is TRBV6-2 or TRBV6-3 and J usage is TRBJ2-2; either TRBD1 or TRBD2 may fit D (5 bases each). CDR1 is MNHEY and CDR2 is SVGEGT in the germline V gene. The CDR3 runs to 17 residues. Deletions cut 2 bases from V and 0 bases from J, with 13 bases between. The CDR3 DNA sequence: TGTGCCAGCAGTTACACTAAGGGGACCCCGAACACCGGGGAGCTGTTTTTT. Its translation is CASSYTKGTPNTGELFF.

The chain recombines TRBV7-8 with TRBJ2-7; D is perhaps TRBD2 (6 bases). From germline, CDR1 is SGHVS and CDR2 FQNEAQ. V was clipped by 5 bases and J by 9 bases, with 11 bases between them. The CDR3 has 11 residues. The DNA of the CDR3 is TGTGCCAGCAGCCCCATGGAGGGGCAGTACTTC. Its protein is CASSPMEGQYF.

This clonotype showed up just a few times. The rearrangement links TRBV15 to TRBJ2-3; 12 nucleotides align to TRBD1. In germline, CDR1 is LNHNV, CDR2 YYDKDF (reference sequence). The CDR3 runs 16 residues. The trim removed 0 bases at V and 4 bases at J, leaving 2 bases unmatched. The CDR3 nucleotides read TGTGCCACCAGCAGAGAGGGGACAGGGGGCGCAGATACGCAGTATTTT. Protein product: CATSREGTGGADTQYF.

V and J are TRBV15 and TRBJ1-2; 10 nucleotides align to TRBD1. The J segment lost 6 bases and the V segment lost 1 base, leaving 5 bases of the junction unmatched. The CDR3 has 15 amino acids. Germline CDR1 reads LNHNV; CDR2 reads YYDKDF (reference sequence). DNA of the CDR3: TGTGCCACCAGCAGAGCCCGACAGGGGGCGGATGGCTACACCTTC. As protein: CATSRARQGADGYTF.

Points on this clonotype: Germline and junction disagree at one end, which may indicate a read error. The chain is built from TRBV2 and TRBJ2-1, with no clear D. Looked up from germline, CDR1 is SNHLY and CDR2 is FYNNEI. The CDR3 runs 13 residues. CDR3 sequence: CASREASYNEQFF. CDR3 DNA: TGTGCCAGCAGGGAAGCATCCTACAATGAGCAGTTCTTC.

V is TRBV10-2 and J is TRBJ1-2; 9 bases map to TRBD1. CDR3 length: 15 residues. Germline V gene sequence: CDR1 WSHSY, CDR2 SAAADI. Germline trimming cut 6 bases from V and 7 bases from J; bases unmatched to any gene: 12. The CDR3 is CASSDNPQGAGGYTF. Written as DNA, the CDR3 is TGCGCCAGCAGCGACAACCCACAGGGGGCAGGTGGCTACACCTTC.

A few counts support this clonotype. The genes are TRBV7-2 and TRBJ2-3; 11 nucleotides align to TRBD2. Germline V gene lookup returns CDR1 SGHTA and CDR2 FQGNSA. This CDR3 region has 16 residues. The V segment lost 4 bases and the J segment 7 bases; nucleotides outside the gene matches: 10. The CDR3 loop is CASSSSVSGGGYTQYF. CDR3 bases: TGTGCCAGCAGCTCTAGTGTTAGCGGGGGGGGGTATACGCAGTATTTT.

This clonotype has a handful of counts. The chain links TRBV10-1 to TRBJ2-3, with 13 bases matching TRBD2. V was clipped by 9 bases and J by 4 bases; unmatched bases: 10. CDR1 and CDR2 (germline): WNHNN, SYGVQD (reference sequence). This CDR3 is 16 amino acids long. The CDR3 is CARATGTSGAPDTQYF. The CDR3 nucleotides are TGCGCCAGGGCAACAGGGACTAGCGGGGCCCCAGATACGCAGTATTTT.

This clonotype was seen a handful of times. V and J are TRBV28 and TRBJ1-2; D possibly corresponds to TRBD1 (5 bases). The CDR3 is 18 amino acids. Germline CDR1 reads MDHEN; CDR2 reads SYDVKM. V lost 5 bases and J 2 bases, leaving 24 bases between the germline ends. CDR3 residues: CASSEFLFAGTLNYGYTF. The CDR3 DNA is TGTGCCAGCAGTGAATTCCTTTTTGCAGGGACCTTGAACTATGGCTACACCTTC.

This clonotype was found a few times. The chain combines TRBV28 with TRBJ1-5; D call uncertain. The CDR3 length is 16 residues. V shed 6 bases and J shed 0 bases, with 15 bases lying between them. Germline CDR1 reads MDHEN; CDR2 reads SYDVKM. As DNA, the CDR3 is TGTGCCAGCAGCCGACGCGGGAGCTATAGCAATCAGCCCCAGCATTTT. It encodes CASSRRGSYSNQPQHF.